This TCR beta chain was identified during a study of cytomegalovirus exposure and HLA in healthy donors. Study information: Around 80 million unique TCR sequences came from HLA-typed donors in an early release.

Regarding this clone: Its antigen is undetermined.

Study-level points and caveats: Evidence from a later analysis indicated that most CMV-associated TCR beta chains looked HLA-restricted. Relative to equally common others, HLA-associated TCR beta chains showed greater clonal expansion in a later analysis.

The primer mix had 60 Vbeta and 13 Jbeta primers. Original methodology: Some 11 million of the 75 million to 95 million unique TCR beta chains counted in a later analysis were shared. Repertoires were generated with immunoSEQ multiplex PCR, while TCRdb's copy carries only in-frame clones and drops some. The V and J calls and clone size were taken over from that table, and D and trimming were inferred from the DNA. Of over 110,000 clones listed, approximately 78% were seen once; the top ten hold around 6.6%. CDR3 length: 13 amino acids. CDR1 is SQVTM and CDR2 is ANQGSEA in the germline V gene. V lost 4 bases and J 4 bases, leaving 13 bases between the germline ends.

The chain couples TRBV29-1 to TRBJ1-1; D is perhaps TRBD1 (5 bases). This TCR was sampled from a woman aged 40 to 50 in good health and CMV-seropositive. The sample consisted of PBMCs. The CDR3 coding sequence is TGCAGCGTTGGGTCAGGGTCGGTCACTGAAGCTTTCTTT. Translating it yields CSVGSGSVTEAFF.